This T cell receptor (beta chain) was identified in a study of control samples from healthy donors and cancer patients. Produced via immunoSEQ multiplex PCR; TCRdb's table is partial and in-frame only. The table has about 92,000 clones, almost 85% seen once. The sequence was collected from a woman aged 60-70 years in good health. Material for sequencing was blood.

The CDR3 spells CASSPDRNSPLHF. In nucleotides, the CDR3 is TGTGCCAGCTCACCAGACAGAAATTCACCCCTCCACTTT. V is TRBV18 and J is TRBJ1-6; tentative D call: TRBD1 (5 bases). V was trimmed by 2 bases and J by 7 bases, leaving 6 bases between them. Per germline, CDR1 KGHSH and CDR2 LQKENI. The CDR3 sequence is 13 residues long.